This TCR beta chain came from a study of blood T cell repertoires in COVID-19. Background on the study: T cells, B-cell-depleted T cells, or PBMCs supplied cDNA or gDNA.

CDR1 is SGHRS, CDR2 YFSETQ, per germline. The CDR3 contains 14 residues. The V gene lost 4 bases and the J gene lost 0 bases, with 7 bases spanning the gap. The repertoire was sequenced with immunoSEQ multiplex PCR; TCRdb's copy has only in-frame clones and lacks some. The profile shows around 180,000 clones, roughly 80% of them singletons. The source of this sequence is a woman over 75 with COVID-19, enrolled during active disease. Sequenced material: peripheral blood. The chain is built from TRBV5-1 and TRBJ1-4; tentative D call: TRBD1 (5 bases). The CDR3 here is CASSKTATNEKLFF. The DNA of the CDR3 is TGCGCCAGCAGCAAGACAGCAACTAATGAAAAACTGTTTTTT.